What follows are 2 T cell receptor beta chains derived from one specimen sequenced in a study of somatic mutations in cytotoxic T cells in rheumatoid arthritis. Some clones are missing from TCRdb's copy, which holds only in-frame ones; the method was immunoSEQ multiplex PCR. The data contain 20,000 or so clones, more than 65% of them singletons. The material sequenced was CD8+ T cells sorted from blood. The receptors derive from a woman in her fifties or sixties in good health.

V gene TRBV9 combines with J gene TRBJ1-2; D unresolved. The CDR3 totals 14 residues. Germline V gene sequence: CDR1 SGDLS, CDR2 YYNGEE. V was cut by 5 bases and J by 3 bases, with 14 bases left in between. In DNA form, the CDR3 reads TGTGCCAGCAGTCTAGAGGGAGGGCACTATGGCTACACCTTC. Residues: CASSLEGGHYGYTF.

The chain couples TRBV27 to TRBJ2-1; no clear D. Germline V gene sequence: CDR1 MNHEY, CDR2 SMNVEV (reference sequence). V shed 5 bases and J shed 0 bases, with 11 bases lying between them. The CDR3 loop spans 15 amino acids. This CDR3 reads CASSTDGFSYNEQFF. DNA of the CDR3: TGTGCCAGCAGTACGGACGGTTTCTCCTACAATGAGCAGTTCTTC.